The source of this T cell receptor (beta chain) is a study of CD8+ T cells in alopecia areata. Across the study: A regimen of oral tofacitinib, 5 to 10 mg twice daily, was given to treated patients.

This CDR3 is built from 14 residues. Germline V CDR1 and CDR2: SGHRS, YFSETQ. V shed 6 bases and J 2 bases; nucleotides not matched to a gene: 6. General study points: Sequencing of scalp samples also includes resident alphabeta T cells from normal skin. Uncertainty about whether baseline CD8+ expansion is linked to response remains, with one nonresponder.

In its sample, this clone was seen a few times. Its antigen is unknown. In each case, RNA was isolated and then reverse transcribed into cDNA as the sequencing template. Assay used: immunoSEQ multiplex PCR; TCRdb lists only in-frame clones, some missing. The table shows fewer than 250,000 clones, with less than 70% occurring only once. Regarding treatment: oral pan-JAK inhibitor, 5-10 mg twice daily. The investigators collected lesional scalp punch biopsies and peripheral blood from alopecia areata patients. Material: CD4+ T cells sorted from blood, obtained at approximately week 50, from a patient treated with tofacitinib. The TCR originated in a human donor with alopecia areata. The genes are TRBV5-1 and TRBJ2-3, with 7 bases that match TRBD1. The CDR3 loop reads CASNPGQITDTQYF. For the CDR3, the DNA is TGCGCCAGCAACCCGGGACAGATCACAGATACGCAGTATTTT.